Presented here are 29 T cell receptor beta chains from one specimen sequenced in a study of blood T cells in healthy people across ages. A sample-barcoded 5' primer and a J-beta primer mix were used in a second PCR of roughly 6 to 12 cycles. MiXCR was run by TCRdb on the 5' RACE reads, yielding one entry per CDR3 protein. There are fewer than 2,000,000 distinct CDR3 sequences in the sample; about two fifths occur only once, and roughly 24% lies in the top ten. Sequences were obtained from blood. All receptors come from a human donor in good health.

The chain combines TRBV20-1 with TRBJ1-5; 9 bases map to TRBD1. CDR3 length: 14 residues. V was clipped by 3 bases and J by 3 bases; unmatched bases: 3. The germline V gene has CDR1 DFQATT and CDR2 SNEGSKA (reference sequence). The CDR3 loop reads CSARTGGNNQPQHF. DNA of the CDR3: TGCAGTGCTAGGACAGGGGGGAACAATCAGCCCCAGCATTTT.

The rearrangement uses TRBV2 and TRBJ2-3; TRBD2 matches 9 bases. Germline-derived CDR1 and CDR2 are SNHLY and FYNNEI. After removal of 2 bases from V and 2 bases from J, the junction contained 8 bases not matched to a gene. CDR3 length equals 17 residues. The CDR3 region is CASSERGLARHTDTQYF. Here the CDR3 DNA reads TGTGCCAGCAGTGAAAGGGGACTAGCCCGACACACAGATACGCAGTATTTT. The whole variable domain, remainder taken from reference TRBV2 and TRBJ2-3, is EPEVTQTPSHQVTQMGQEVILRCVPISNHLYFYWYRQILGQKVEFLVSFYNNEISEKSEIFDDQFSVERPDGSNFTLKIRSTKLEDSAMYFCASSERGLARHTDTQYFGPGTRLTVL.

The chain is built from TRBV7-8 and TRBJ2-7, with 8 bases identical to TRBD1. The CDR3 consists of 15 residues. The V gene's germline CDR1 is SGHVS and CDR2 FQNEAQ. J gave up 2 bases and V 4 bases, and 7 bases lay outside the gene matches. CDR3: CASSSRTGKAYEQYF. Written as DNA, the CDR3 is TGTGCCAGCAGCTCCAGGACAGGGAAGGCCTACGAGCAGTACTTC.

This clonotype was observed a handful of times. This chain uses TRBV5-6 with TRBJ1-1; perhaps TRBD1 as D (6 bases). Germline loops: CDR1 SGHDT, CDR2 YYEEEE. The CDR3 has 17 residues. V lost 4 bases and J 11 bases, leaving 30 bases between the germline ends. The CDR3 nucleotides read TGTGCCAGCAGCCGATCGACAGGCACGCTCCGGACGGCACGCGCTTTCTTT. Translating gives CASSRSTGTLRTARAFF.

The table lists this clonotype with a few counts. The chain joins TRBV18 to TRBJ1-2; D unclear. The germline V gene has CDR1 KGHSH and CDR2 LQKENI. Trimming shortened V by 8 bases and J by 5 bases, and 24 bases separated the two germline ends. The length of the CDR3 is 16 residues. The CDR3 DNA reads as TGTGCCAGCCCCCCATTCGACCCTGTGAACGATTATGGCTACACCTTC. Protein sequence: CASPPFDPVNDYGYTF. The entire variable domain, with the rest obtained from reference TRBV18 and TRBJ1-2, is as follows: NAGVMQNPRHLVRRRGQEARLRCSPMKGHSHVYWYRQLPEEGLKFMVYLQKENIIDESGMPKERFSAEFPKEGPSILRIQQVVRGDSAAYFCASPPFDPVNDYGYTFGSGTRLTVV.

The CDR3 nucleotides are TGTGCCAGCAGTTACTCGAAGGGGTTGGGCACTGAAGCTTTCTTT. Residues: CASSYSKGLGTEAFF. The chain combines TRBV6-5 with TRBJ1-1; D might be TRBD1 (5 bases). CDR1 and CDR2 from the germline V gene are MNHEY and SVGAGI. With 0 bases removed from V and 4 bases from J, the gap between germline ends came to 12 bases. This CDR3 is 15 amino acids long.

There are a few counts of this clonotype. A junction end diverges from the germline sequence, so it may reflect a read error. The V and J genes are TRBV4-2 and TRBJ2-7; D is perhaps TRBD1 (5 bases). Germline V gene sequence: CDR1 LGHNA, CDR2 YNFKEQ. The CDR3 has 15 amino acids. CDR3 in amino acids: CASGQILSQGYEQYF. Written as DNA, the CDR3 is TGTGCCAGCGGCCAAATCCTTTCCCAGGGCTACGAGCAGTACTTC.

The table lists this clonotype with a few counts. V and J are TRBV4-1 and TRBJ2-1, with unresolved D. V was pared by 4 bases and J by 7 bases, with 14 bases between. Germline lookup yields CDR1 MGHRA and CDR2 YSYEKL. This CDR3 is 14 amino acids long. CDR3 in DNA: TGCGCCAGCAGCCCCGGACCAACCGATAATGAGCAGTTCTTC. It specifies CASSPGPTDNEQFF.

This clonotype was observed a handful of times. This chain links TRBV29-1 with TRBJ1-2, with D perhaps TRBD1 (5 bases). Looked up from germline, CDR1 is SQVTM and CDR2 is ANQGSEA. The CDR3 sequence is 12 residues long. Trimming removed 5 bases from V and 6 bases from J, with 13 bases in between. CDR3 in DNA: TGCAGCGTTCACGGGGCCTTAGATGGCTACACCTTC. Translated: CSVHGALDGYTF. The full variable domain, completed using reference TRBV29-1 and TRBJ1-2, is SAVISQKPSRDICQRGTSLTIQCQVDSQVTMMFWYRQQPGQSLTLIATANQGSEATYESGFVIDKFPISRPNLTFSTLTVSNMSPEDSSIYLCSVHGALDGYTFGSGTRLTVV.

The chain is built from TRBV7-2 and TRBJ2-1; D not resolved. CDR1 is SGHTA and CDR2 is FQGNSA in the germline V gene. The V end was cut by 8 bases, the J end by 7 bases, with 12 bases between. The CDR3 contains 12 residues. In nucleotides, the CDR3 is TGTGCCAGCGCTCGGGTTTGGAATGAGCAGTTCTTC. Translation: CASARVWNEQFF.

This clonotype was seen a few times. CDR3 DNA sequence: TGTGCCAGCAGCTTCCCCCTACTAGCGGGGGTCTCCTACAATGAGCAGTTCTTC. It codes for CASSFPLLAGVSYNEQFF. V and J are TRBV7-8 and TRBJ2-1; 11 bases agree with TRBD2. The J segment lost 0 bases and the V segment lost 3 bases, leaving 7 bases of the junction unmatched. The germline V gene encodes CDR1 SGHVS and CDR2 FQNEAQ. This CDR3 is built from 18 residues. The full variable domain, its missing parts supplied by reference TRBV7-8 and TRBJ2-1, is GAGVSQSPRYKVAKRGQDVALRCDPISGHVSLFWYQQALGQGPEFLTYFQNEAQLDKSGLPSDRFFAERPEGSVSTLKIQRTQQEDSAVYLCASSFPLLAGVSYNEQFFGPGTRLTVL.

This clonotype was counted between two and nine times. The V call is TRBV11-2, the J call TRBJ2-7; TRBD1 or TRBD2 may be the D gene (5 bases each). With 0 bases removed from V and 0 bases from J, the gap between germline ends came to 12 bases. The length of the CDR3 is 16 residues. CDR1 is SGHAT and CDR2 is FQNNGV in the germline V gene. CDR3 in DNA: TGTGCCAGCAGCTTAGATGGAGGCAGGGACTCCTACGAGCAGTACTTC. Translation: CASSLDGGRDSYEQYF.

The chain links TRBV6-6 to TRBJ2-6, with D possibly TRBD1 on 5 matching bases. The V and J ends lost 5 bases and 0 bases respectively, with 11 bases between them. The CDR3 is 16 residues long. Germline CDR1 is MNHNY and CDR2 is SVGAGI (reference sequence). The CDR3 DNA reads as TGTGCCAGCAGTCCGAGACAGAACTCTGGGGCCAACGTCCTGACTTTC. Translated, it gives CASSPRQNSGANVLTF.

A note on this clonotype: Sequence at one end of the junction differs from germline and may be a read error. The chain recombines TRBV4-3 with TRBJ1-2; 7 bases are a match to TRBD1. CDR1 is LGHNA and CDR2 is YSLEER in the germline V gene. The CDR3 runs 16 residues. Here the CDR3 reads CASSHQQVQGNYDYTF. CDR3 nucleotides: TGCGCCAGCAGCCACCAACAAGTACAGGGGAACTATGACTACACCTTC.

CDR3: CASSLAGRQNTEAFF. The CDR3 DNA sequence: TGCGCCAGCAGCTTGGCAGGGCGCCAGAACACTGAAGCTTTCTTT. The chain recombines TRBV5-1 with TRBJ1-1; D may be TRBD1 (5 bases). The CDR3 covers 15 residues. Trimming left V 0 bases short and J 1 base short, with 10 bases between. Germline V gives CDR1 SGHRS, CDR2 YFSETQ.

The chain combines TRBV20-1 with TRBJ2-5; the match to TRBD2 covers 8 bases. The DNA end is a closer match to TRBJ2-7, so the J assignment may be wrong. Germline assignment: CDR1 DFQATT and CDR2 SNEGSKA (reference sequence). The CDR3 extends over 13 amino acids. CDR3 region: CSAPAGEAYEQYF. DNA of the CDR3: TGCAGTGCCCCAGCGGGGGAAGCCTACGAGCAGTACTTC.

CDR3 sequence: CAITIDRKDYGYTF. CDR3 bases: TGTGCCATCACTATCGACAGAAAGGACTATGGCTACACCTTC. This chain connects TRBV10-3 to TRBJ1-2, with D perhaps matching TRBD1 (5 bases). The germline V gene has CDR1 ENHRY and CDR2 SYGVKD. This CDR3 has 14 amino acids. The V gene lost 7 bases and the J gene lost 3 bases, with 15 bases spanning the gap.

This chain links TRBV5-5 with TRBJ2-3; 9 bases fit TRBD2. The junction had 10 bases not matched to a gene; V was cut back by 0 bases and J by 2 bases. The CDR3 consists of 18 residues. Germline CDR1 SGHKS, CDR2 YYEKEE (reference sequence). The CDR3 DNA reads as TGTGCCAGCAGCTTGGCCGGACTAGCGATGGACTACACAGATACGCAGTATTTT. Amino acid sequence: CASSLAGLAMDYTDTQYF.

The J gene is TRBJ2-4, the V gene TRBV7-9; D remains ambiguous. CDR3 size: 13 residues. Trimming took off 5 bases at V and 13 bases at J, with 18 bases between the two ends. CDR1 and CDR2 from the germline V gene are SEHNR and FQNEAQ (reference sequence). For the CDR3, the DNA is TGTGCCAGCAGCGGGTCAGAAGGGAATGAGCAGTACTTC. As protein: CASSGSEGNEQYF.

The J gene is TRBJ1-5, the V gene TRBV12-3 or TRBV12-4; maybe TRBD1 (6 bases). The CDR3 loop spans 13 amino acids. The V gene lost 4 bases and the J gene lost 7 bases, with 11 bases spanning the gap. CDR3 protein: CASSWARGQPQHF. The CDR3 region has the DNA TGTGCCAGCAGTTGGGCTAGGGGGCAGCCCCAGCATTTT.

The sample holds one count of this clonotype. V is TRBV5-6 and J is TRBJ2-1; the D gene could be TRBD1 or TRBD2 (7 bases each). Trimming left V 2 bases short and J 4 bases short, with 13 bases between. This CDR3 has 15 amino acids. Germline-derived CDR1 and CDR2 are SGHDT and YYEEEE. The CDR3 loop is CASSFSRGGYNEQFF. The CDR3 coding sequence is TGTGCCAGCAGCTTTAGCAGGGGGGGTTACAATGAGCAGTTCTTC.

The rearrangement joins TRBV6-2 or TRBV6-3 to TRBJ2-7; possibly TRBD1 for D (6 bases). Germline V gives CDR1 MNHEY, CDR2 SVGEGT. The germline V and J ends were trimmed by 6 bases and 6 bases, with 12 bases remaining between them. This CDR3 spans 12 amino acids. The CDR3 sequence: CASRDRPSEQYF. As DNA, the CDR3 is TGTGCCAGCAGGGACAGACCTTCCGAGCAGTACTTC.

The chain links TRBV7-2 to TRBJ2-7, with D possibly being TRBD2 (6 bases). The V end was cut by 4 bases, the J end by 6 bases, with 34 bases between. Germline V gives CDR1 SGHTA, CDR2 FQGNSA. The CDR3 length is 20 residues. The CDR3 protein is CASSSFFGSAGGRPSLEQYF. Written as DNA, the CDR3 is TGTGCCAGCAGCTCCTTTTTTGGGTCGGCAGGAGGGAGACCCTCACTCGAGCAGTACTTC.

The chain uses TRBV9 and TRBJ2-1, with 9 positions matching TRBD1. Germline V gene lookup returns CDR1 SGDLS and CDR2 YYNGEE. The J segment lost 10 bases and the V segment lost 0 bases, leaving 8 bases of the junction unmatched. This CDR3 region has 15 residues. The CDR3 sequence is CASSVDGQGIYEQFF. The CDR3 coding sequence is TGTGCCAGCAGCGTAGATGGACAGGGGATCTACGAGCAGTTCTTC.

This rearrangement joins TRBV11-2 to TRBJ2-5, with 10 bases matching TRBD2. V dropped 0 bases and J dropped 6; count of bases not matched to a gene: 7. The CDR3 runs to 16 residues. Germline CDR1 is SGHAT and CDR2 is FQNNGV. The CDR3 spells CASSLEGLAGAKTQYF. The CDR3 region has the DNA TGTGCCAGCAGCTTAGAAGGTCTAGCGGGGGCTAAGACCCAGTACTTC.

The table lists this clonotype with a few counts. The chain combines TRBV29-1 with TRBJ2-7, with D unresolved. The germline V gene has CDR1 SQVTM and CDR2 ANQGSEA. This CDR3 is built from 13 residues. V lost 0 bases and J lost 2, with 8 bases in between. The CDR3 nucleotides read TGCAGCGTTGAAGATAAGAGTACCTACGAGCAGTACTTC. Residues: CSVEDKSTYEQYF.

V and J are TRBV6-4 and TRBJ2-5, with D uncertain. The CDR3 covers 15 residues. The germline V gene has CDR1 MRHNA and CDR2 SNTAGT. V was shortened by 7 bases and J by 5 bases, with 20 bases between the two germline ends. CDR3 DNA sequence: TGTGCCAGCATAGCCTCCGAGAGGACCGCGGAGACCCAGTACTTC. It translates to CASIASERTAETQYF.

A few counts support this clonotype. The chain couples TRBV7-3 to TRBJ2-7; D is possibly TRBD1 or TRBD2 (5 bases each). V was pared by 5 bases and J by 0 bases, with 14 bases between. CDR1 and CDR2 from the germline V gene are SGHTA and FQGTGA. The CDR3 runs to 15 residues. CDR3 DNA sequence: TGTGCCAGCAGCCGTGGGACGCCAGACTCCTACGAGCAGTACTTC. Amino acids: CASSRGTPDSYEQYF.

A note on this clonotype: A much larger clone differs from this one at a single base, so this may be a read error. The chain combines TRBV7-2 with TRBJ2-2; 8 positions match TRBD1. Germline CDR1 reads SGHTA; CDR2 reads FQGNSA. V lost 8 bases to trimming and J lost 1 base; unmatched junction nucleotides: 3. The CDR3 is made up of 14 amino acids. Written as DNA, the CDR3 is TGTGCCAGCCACACAGGGGGGAACACCGGGGAGCTGTTTTTT. Residues: CASHTGGNTGELFF.